This T cell receptor (beta chain) was found in a study of control samples from healthy donors and cancer patients. In this sample, this clone turned up once. V was clipped by 4 bases and J by 0 bases, with 7 bases between them. The length of the CDR3 is 13 residues. Germline lookup yields CDR1 SQVTM and CDR2 ANQGSEA. Clones were read by immunoSEQ multiplex PCR, and TCRdb kept only the in-frame ones, dropping some. This sample has fewer than 120,000 clones, with around 87% found just once. The source is a woman in her fifties or sixties with lung cancer. The gene calls are TRBV29-1 and TRBJ1-5; D gene ambiguous. Sequenced sample: PBMCs. The CDR3 sequence: CSVARDSNQPQHF. The CDR3 bases are TGCAGCGTTGCCCGTGATAGCAATCAGCCCCAGCATTTT.